This TCR beta chain was observed in a study of T cells after yellow fever vaccination. Study information: Fractions of limited cellularity were prepared by means of SMART-Seq v4 Ultra Low Input.

Study findings and constraints: After the booster, approximately 96% of CD4 and about nine tenths of CD8 primary-response clones were re-detected. Across the CD4 and CD8 compartments, a small share of clonotypes was present in both.

CDR1 is DFQATT, CDR2 SNEGSKA, per germline (reference sequence). Trimming at V came to 3 bases and at J to 1 base, leaving 12 bases not matched to a gene. This CDR3 is built from 17 residues. The 5'RACE template-switching step produced TCR cDNA and added a universal primer site and UMIs. TCRdb ran MiXCR on the 5' RACE reads and lists one entry per CDR3 protein. This repertoire shows some 500,000 distinct CDR3 sequences, 13% found once; its top ten account for 11% to 15%. Details on this clonotype: What it binds is not known.

The V call is TRBV20-1, the J call TRBJ1-1; TRBD1 matches 9 bases. The sequenced sample was PBMCs, obtained on the day of the yellow fever booster vaccination. The source is a man under 40 who received the YFV17D yellow fever vaccine. The CDR3 DNA follows: TGCAGTGCTAGGTCCCCGGGACAGGGAGGTGGGAACACTGAAGCTTTCTTT. Encoded protein: CSARSPGQGGGNTEAFF.